A selection of T cell receptor beta chains follows, all from one sample in a study of cytomegalovirus exposure and HLA in healthy donors. TCRdb keeps only in-frame clones here, not all; method: immunoSEQ multiplex PCR. The data hold 120,000 or so clones, with over 75% observed a single time. The specimen sequenced was PBMCs. The receptors shown here come from a man aged 18-30 years in good health and CMV-seropositive. Both conserved end residues are trimmed from each CDR3. Fields, in order: V gene, D gene, clone size, J gene, CDR3 protein. A D gene is named only where the DNA matches it firmly. The size of a clone is reported for some rows only, either as once, few or many, or as a class for expanded clones.

TRBV30,NA,few,TRBJ1-5,AWSVEGNQPQH
TRBV20-1,NA,NA,TRBJ1-2,SASVVYGYT
TRBV5-1,NA,NA,TRBJ2-7,ASSFAGSAYEQY
TRBV2,TRBD1,few,TRBJ1-1,ASSPGTGIGAF
TRBV10-1,NA,NA,TRBJ1-1,ASSATQGTEAF
TRBV19,NA,NA,TRBJ1-5,ASSSQAINNQPQH
TRBV18,NA,NA,TRBJ1-5,ASSPGVDQPQH
TRBV4-1,TRBD2,NA,TRBJ2-7,ASSQGGGLMGVYEQY
TRBV30,TRBD2,NA,TRBJ2-1,AWSATNPGLAGSNEQF
TRBV29-1,TRBD1,NA,TRBJ2-7,SVVWDSPYEQY
TRBV7-2,TRBD1,NA,TRBJ1-2,ASSLNTGGYGYT
TRBV5-1,NA,NA,TRBJ1-1,ASSLVAGNTEAF
TRBV5-1,NA,NA,TRBJ2-3,ASSLPDFTDTQY
TRBV2,TRBD1,NA,TRBJ2-1,ASSEWGQGAMASYNEQF
TRBV5-1,TRBD1,few,TRBJ1-1,ASSLVQGAGNTEAF
TRBV6-5,TRBD1,once,TRBJ2-7,ASSSFETGDEQY
TRBV19,TRBD1,NA,TRBJ1-1,ASSRQGSRVSTEAF
TRBV14,NA,NA,TRBJ2-7,ASSPLTVVYEQY
TRBV7-8,TRBD2,once,TRBJ2-3,ASSPTLAGGREDTQY
TRBV6-5,NA,NA,TRBJ1-1,ASRIGGAPRAEAF
TRBV6-1,NA,NA,TRBJ1-1,ASSNEGEGLGEAF
TRBV11-3,TRBD1,NA,NA,ASSLSYSSGTGDPYEQY
TRBV19,TRBD1,NA,TRBJ1-5,ASKYRTGDPQPQH
TRBV7-9,NA,NA,TRBJ2-7,ASSLSTSTYEQY
TRBV28,TRBD1,NA,TRBJ2-7,ASGSGTVAYEQY
TRBV6-5,NA,NA,TRBJ2-7,ASSPKRPPREQY
TRBV5-1,TRBD1,NA,TRBJ2-7,ASSPGTGGGEQY
TRBV19,TRBD1,NA,TRBJ1-5,ASNPGAGTGGVQPQH
TRBV5-6,TRBD1,few,TRBJ2-7,ASSPQGAGIGYEQY
TRBV4-2,NA,NA,TRBJ1-4,ASSQVGGAEKLF
TRBV2,TRBD1,once,TRBJ2-5,ASSEDRSLQETQY
TRBV27,NA,NA,TRBJ2-7,ASSLLPDRSYEQY
TRBV6-4,TRBD2,NA,TRBJ2-1,ASSAGTSISNEQF
TRBV5-6,NA,few,TRBJ1-1,ASSSGIATEAF
TRBV7-7,TRBD2,NA,TRBJ2-2,ASSQTSGSITGELF
TRBV4-1,TRBD2,NA,TRBJ2-5,ASSQDYGEGKTQY
TRBV9,TRBD1,NA,TRBJ1-1,ASSVGQGSTEAF
TRBV30,TRBD2,NA,TRBJ2-3,AWRLAGGQDTQY
TRBV7-6,TRBD1,NA,TRBJ1-4,ASSFLGQGGFGNEKLF
TRBV6-5,TRBD2,NA,TRBJ2-7,ASSYSIGLASYEQY
TRBV6-6,TRBD1,NA,TRBJ1-1,ASRDRGGNTEAF
TRBV18,TRBD2,once,TRBJ2-3,ASSTTKRESLSTDTQY